The clone carrying this T cell receptor (beta chain) has more than one count but fewer than ten. The antigen is unknown. Treatment noted: oral pan-JAK inhibitor, 5-10 mg twice daily. The data were obtained in a study of CD8+ T cells in alopecia areata. Study-level points and caveats: Since there was just one nonresponder, nobody can yet say how baseline CD8+ expansion ties to response.

Extracted RNA was reverse transcribed into cDNA, the sequencing template. Measured with immunoSEQ multiplex PCR; TCRdb has only the in-frame clones, and not every one. The sample yields 190,000 or so clones, about 60% seen once. CDR1 and CDR2 (germline): SQVTM, ANQGSEA. This CDR3 is 15 amino acids long. Trimming took 4 bases from V and 1 from J; bases not matched to a gene: 9. The chain employs TRBV29-1 and TRBJ2-7, with 8 bases lining up with TRBD1. The sequencing used CD8+ T cells sorted from blood, collected at week 24, from a patient treated with tofacitinib. The receptor was derived from a human donor with alopecia areata. CDR3 bases: TGCAGCGTTGCACCAGACAGGGGAGGATCCTACGAGCAGTACTTC. This codes for CSVAPDRGGSYEQYF.